What follows are 32 T cell receptor beta chains derived from one specimen sequenced in a study of OX40 agonist ivuxolimab in advanced cancers. Assay used: immunoSEQ multiplex PCR; TCRdb lists only in-frame clones, some missing. The table shows fewer than 65,000 clones, with 86% occurring only once. Material: CD4+ or CD8+ T cells sorted from blood, obtained in a trial of the OX40 agonist ivuxolimab. Receptors originate from an adult with an advanced solid tumor such as melanoma, head and neck, liver or kidney cancer.

This sequence joins TRBV7-9 and TRBJ2-1, with D perhaps matching TRBD2 (5 bases). In germline, CDR1 is SEHNR, CDR2 FQNEAQ (reference sequence). There are 14 residues in the CDR3. The germline V and J ends were trimmed by 1 base and 6 bases, with 10 bases remaining between them. The CDR3, as DNA: TGTGCCAGCAGCTTAGTGCTTAGCGTCAATGAGCAGTTCTTC. Translating gives CASSLVLSVNEQFF.

This rearrangement joins TRBV14 to TRBJ1-3; D remains unclear. The V gene lost 2 bases and the J gene lost 0 bases, with 14 bases spanning the gap. Germline loops: CDR1 SGHDN, CDR2 FVKESK. The CDR3 consists of 17 residues. The CDR3 is CASSQLEGRGSGNTIYF. CDR3 bases: TGTGCCAGCAGCCAATTGGAAGGACGAGGCTCTGGAAACACCATATATTTT.

The chain couples TRBV19 to TRBJ2-1, with 12 nucleotides matching TRBD2. With 5 bases clipped from V and 6 bases from J, the junction kept 8 bases outside the gene matches. The CDR3 has 16 amino acids. CDR1 LNHDA and CDR2 SQIVND come from the germline V gene (reference sequence). The CDR3 sequence: CASSPGGLAGLNEQFF. The CDR3, as DNA: TGTGCCAGTAGTCCCGGTGGACTAGCGGGACTCAATGAGCAGTTCTTC. Drawing the rest from reference TRBV19 and TRBJ2-1, the complete variable domain is DGGITQSPKYLFRKEGQNVTLSCEQNLNHDAMYWYRQDPGQGLRLIYYSQIVNDFQKGDIAEGYSVSREKKESFPLTVTSAQKNPTAFYLCASSPGGLAGLNEQFFGPGTRLTVL.

This clone was counted a few times. Within the sample, other DNA sequences also encode this same CDR3. V gene TRBV5-1 combines with J gene TRBJ2-5; D gene ambiguous. The germline V gene has CDR1 SGHRS and CDR2 YFSETQ. V dropped 0 bases and J dropped 5 bases, with 2 bases sitting between them. The length of the CDR3 is 11 residues. This CDR3 is CASSLEETQYF. DNA of the CDR3: TGCGCCAGCAGCTTGGAGGAGACCCAGTACTTC.

V gene TRBV6-1 combines with J gene TRBJ2-3, with D perhaps matching TRBD2 (6 bases). CDR3 length equals 12 residues. Germline CDR1 and CDR2: MNHNS and SASEGT. Trimming cost V 8 bases and J 4 bases, with 10 bases left between them. CDR3 loop: CASARGSDTQYF. Written as DNA, the CDR3 is TGTGCCAGCGCCCGGGGGTCAGATACGCAGTATTTT.

V gene TRBV7-6 combines with J gene TRBJ2-2, with D maybe TRBD1 (6 bases). The CDR3 is made up of 16 amino acids. Germline CDR1 SGHVS, CDR2 FNYEAQ. V was trimmed by 4 bases and J by 6 bases, leaving 18 bases between them. The CDR3 region is CASSSRDTFTAGELFF. The CDR3 DNA reads as TGTGCCAGCAGCTCTCGGGACACCTTCACCGCCGGGGAGCTGTTTTTT.

The rearrangement joins TRBV6-5 to TRBJ2-5; possibly TRBD2 for D (7 bases). Germline CDR1 MNHEY, CDR2 SVGAGI. The CDR3 is 16 residues long. Deletions cut 0 bases from V and 4 bases from J, with 15 bases between. The CDR3 is CASSYSGRGRGETQYF. In DNA, the CDR3 is TGTGCCAGCAGTTACTCGGGGAGGGGGAGAGGAGAGACCCAGTACTTC.

The CDR3 protein is CASSPGTAGDGYTF. For the CDR3, the DNA is TGCGCCAGCAGCCCAGGTACGGCTGGGGATGGCTACACCTTC. The chain employs TRBV5-1 and TRBJ1-2; the D is unclear. CDR3 length equals 14 residues. Germline loops: CDR1 SGHRS, CDR2 YFSETQ. Deletions cut 4 bases from V and 6 bases from J, with 16 bases between.

The chain links TRBV29-1 to TRBJ2-1; a possible D gene is TRBD1 (5 bases). Germline CDR1 SQVTM, CDR2 ANQGSEA. Trimming removed 7 bases from V and 8 bases from J, with 18 bases in between. CDR3 size: 13 residues. CDR3 amino acids: CSAAGFGADEQFF. The CDR3 region has the DNA TGCAGCGCTGCTGGTTTTGGGGCAGATGAGCAGTTCTTC.

The chain uses TRBV6-1 and TRBJ2-2; the D gene is possibly TRBD1 (5 bases). V dropped 5 bases and J dropped 0 bases, with 10 bases sitting between them. The CDR3 runs 15 residues. Germline V gene sequence: CDR1 MNHNS, CDR2 SASEGT. CDR3 region: CASSPQVANTGELFF. The CDR3 coding sequence is TGTGCCAGCAGTCCACAGGTGGCGAACACCGGGGAGCTGTTTTTT.

The J gene is TRBJ1-1, the V gene TRBV6-1, with 8 bases lining up with TRBD1. Germline assignment: CDR1 MNHNS and CDR2 SASEGT. Trimming took 5 bases from V and 3 from J; bases not matched to a gene: 5. The CDR3 is made up of 14 amino acids. CDR3 nucleotides: TGTGCCAGCAGTTCACAGGGGGTGGACACTGAAGCTTTCTTT. This codes for CASSSQGVDTEAFF.

The sample holds a few counts of this clone. The genes are TRBV30 and TRBJ2-7, with D possibly TRBD2 on 6 matching bases. CDR3 length equals 14 residues. Germline V gives CDR1 GTSNPN, CDR2 SVGIG (reference sequence). V was trimmed by 2 bases and J by 3 bases, leaving 14 bases between them. DNA of the CDR3: TGTGCCTGGAGTCCCGGGACTGCTGTCTACGAGCAGTACTTC. Amino acids: CAWSPGTAVYEQYF.

The chain carries TRBV6-1 and TRBJ1-2, with D possibly TRBD1 on 6 matching bases. The CDR3 consists of 14 residues. The V end lost 3 bases, the J end lost 2 bases, and 10 bases lay between the germline ends. In germline, CDR1 is MNHNS, CDR2 SASEGT. Here the CDR3 reads CASSEAGANYGYTF. The DNA of the CDR3 is TGTGCCAGCAGTGAGGCGGGGGCGAACTATGGCTACACCTTC.

The rearrangement joins TRBV2 to TRBJ2-1; no clear D gene. The CDR3 has 13 residues. CDR1 and CDR2 (germline): SNHLY, FYNNEI. V was cut by 3 bases and J by 7 bases, with 10 bases left in between. CDR3 sequence: CASSDGRTNEQFF. The CDR3 DNA follows: TGTGCCAGCAGTGATGGGCGTACAAATGAGCAGTTCTTC.

V and J are TRBV28 and TRBJ2-3; 11 bases align to TRBD2. Germline V gives CDR1 MDHEN, CDR2 SYDVKM. The ends lost 6 bases at V and 4 bases at J; junction bases unmatched: 9. The CDR3 sequence is 16 residues long. This CDR3 is CASSLTSGNSADTQYF. The CDR3 DNA sequence: TGTGCCAGCAGCCTGACTAGCGGGAACTCAGCAGATACGCAGTATTTT.

The chain employs TRBV6-6 and TRBJ2-4, with unresolved D. This CDR3 has 15 amino acids. The germline CDR1 and CDR2 sequences are MNHNY and SVGAGI (reference sequence). Between the trimmed V and J ends, which lost 4 bases and 1 base, there was a span of 11 bases. CDR3 DNA: TGTGCCAGCAGTTTGGATCTGGATGCCAAAAACATTCAGTACTTC. Its protein product is CASSLDLDAKNIQYF.

This clone was seen once. The chain has TRBV11-2 and TRBJ1-1; D call uncertain. Per the germline V gene, CDR1 is SGHAT and CDR2 is FQNNGV. Trimming pared 5 bases from V and 3 bases from J, leaving 7 bases between. This CDR3 contains 12 residues. This chain's CDR3 is CASSQKYTEAFF. CDR3 bases: TGTGCCAGCAGCCAGAAATACACTGAAGCTTTCTTT.

This chain joins TRBV2 and TRBJ1-2; D remains unclear. Germline CDR1 and CDR2: SNHLY and FYNNEI. The CDR3 is 12 residues long. The V and J ends lost 7 bases and 6 bases respectively, with 12 bases between them. CDR3: CASMRMRDGYTF. CDR3 sequence (DNA): TGTGCCAGCATGAGAATGAGGGATGGCTACACCTTC.

This clone appeared once. The chain couples TRBV6-1 to TRBJ1-4, with 10 bases fitting TRBD1. Germline-derived CDR1 and CDR2 are MNHNS and SASEGT. J lost 8 bases, V lost 4 bases, and 10 bases had no gene match. The CDR3 loop spans 16 amino acids. The CDR3 nucleotides are TGTGCCAGCAGTGGTACCGGGACAGGGGCTGGAGAAAAACTGTTTTTT. This codes for CASSGTGTGAGEKLFF.

V and J are TRBV2 and TRBJ2-1; maybe TRBD2 (5 bases). Germline V gives CDR1 SNHLY, CDR2 FYNNEI. V lost 4 bases to trimming and J lost 4 bases, with 11 bases between them. CDR3 length equals 14 residues. CDR3 DNA sequence: TGTGCCAGCAGTGGGGCTAGCAGGTACAATGAGCAGTTCTTC. Translation gives CASSGASRYNEQFF.

V usage is TRBV27 and J usage is TRBJ2-6, with unresolved D. This CDR3 is 14 amino acids long. V gave up 3 bases and J gave up 0 bases, with 3 bases separating them. CDR1 and CDR2 (germline): MNHEY, SMNVEV (reference sequence). The CDR3 DNA follows: TGTGCCAGCAGTTTGTTCTCTGGGGCCAACGTCCTGACTTTC. Translating gives CASSLFSGANVLTF.

The chain uses TRBV10-2 and TRBJ2-3, with 7 bases that match TRBD2. This CDR3 comprises 14 residues. Germline V CDR1 and CDR2: WSHSY, SAAADI. The V gene end was trimmed by 5 bases and the J gene end by 3 bases; junction bases not matched to a gene: 5. CDR3 region: CASSQAGITDTQYF. In nucleotides, the CDR3 is TGCGCCAGCAGTCAAGCGGGGATTACAGATACGCAGTATTTT.

This rearrangement joins TRBV7-6 to TRBJ2-7, with 10 positions matching TRBD1. Germline values: CDR1 SGHVS, CDR2 FNYEAQ. The CDR3 is made up of 15 amino acids. J lost 3 bases, V lost 3 bases, and 5 bases had no gene match. This CDR3 is CASSLDRGFHYEQYF. The CDR3 DNA is TGTGCCAGCAGCTTGGACAGGGGGTTTCACTACGAGCAGTACTTC.

CDR3 region: CASHQPSTRAYAQYF. The CDR3 region has the DNA TGTGCAAGTCACCAACCTTCGACTAGGGCTTACGCGCAGTACTTC. The chain links TRBV12-2 to TRBJ2-7; whether TRBD2, the table's D call, matches the DNA was not checked. TRBV12-2 is a recognized pseudogene. This CDR3 is 15 amino acids long.

The chain is built from TRBV5-1 and TRBJ2-2, with D possibly being TRBD1 (5 bases). In germline, CDR1 is SGHRS, CDR2 YFSETQ. V was pared by 4 bases and J by 2 bases, with 15 bases between. The CDR3 has 16 amino acids. CDR3 residues: CASSPQGGTNTGELFF. CDR3 coding DNA: TGCGCCAGCAGCCCCCAGGGCGGAACCAACACCGGGGAGCTGTTTTTT.

This clone has a handful of counts. The chain carries TRBV6-1 and TRBJ1-5, with a possible D match to TRBD1 (6 bases). Deletions cut 7 bases from V and 0 bases from J, with 10 bases between. The CDR3 has 14 amino acids. Germline CDR1 is MNHNS and CDR2 is SASEGT. The CDR3 protein is CASIGRGSNQPQHF. CDR3 sequence (DNA): TGTGCCAGCATCGGCAGGGGTAGCAATCAGCCCCAGCATTTT.

This rearrangement joins TRBV6-5 to TRBJ2-7; D not certain. The CDR3 contains 14 residues. Germline loops: CDR1 MNHEY, CDR2 SVGAGI. Trimming removed 2 bases at V and 5 bases at J, with 13 bases between. This CDR3 is CASSYRERDHEQYF. The CDR3 DNA follows: TGTGCCAGCAGTTACAGGGAAAGGGATCACGAGCAGTACTTC.

The chain carries TRBV10-3 and TRBJ2-7; TRBD1 might be the D (5 bases). The CDR3 has 15 amino acids. Germline V lookup: CDR1 ENHRY, CDR2 SYGVKD. Trimming removed 2 bases at V and 0 bases at J, with 11 bases between. The CDR3 DNA reads TGTGCCATCAGTGAGAGGGGTGGCGGCTCCTACGAGCAGTACTTC. The encoded protein is CAISERGGGSYEQYF.

The genes are TRBV6-1 and TRBJ2-3, with 9 bases fitting TRBD2. The CDR3 is made up of 15 amino acids. After removal of 8 bases from V and 6 bases from J, the junction contained 12 bases not matched to a gene. CDR1 and CDR2 from the germline V gene are MNHNS and SASEGT. CDR3 DNA sequence: TGTGCCAGCGGGGAAAGCGGGAGGTGGGGGGATACGCAGTATTTT. It translates to CASGESGRWGDTQYF.

CDR3 protein: CASTGRANDQPQHF. CDR3 DNA sequence: TGTGCCAGCACAGGCAGGGCCAATGATCAGCCCCAGCATTTT. The chain is built from TRBV6-1 and TRBJ1-5, with D perhaps TRBD1 (5 bases). The germline V gene has CDR1 MNHNS and CDR2 SASEGT. The CDR3 is 14 amino acids. The V and J ends lost 7 bases and 5 bases respectively, with 15 bases between them.

The chain joins TRBV4-1 to TRBJ1-5; 7 bases align to TRBD1. The CDR3 runs 16 residues. Germline V gene lookup returns CDR1 MGHRA and CDR2 YSYEKL. After removal of 1 base from V and 7 bases from J, the junction contained 10 bases not matched to a gene. The CDR3 region has the DNA TGCGCCAGCAGCCAAGGTTTACAGGGGTACTTACAGCCCCAGCATTTT. Translated: CASSQGLQGYLQPQHF.

The genes are TRBV27 and TRBJ1-3; no definite D call. Between the trimmed V and J ends, which lost 4 bases and 4 bases, there was a span of 8 bases. Germline CDR1 is MNHEY and CDR2 is SMNVEV (reference sequence). The CDR3 runs 13 residues. The CDR3 loop is CASSSAAGNTIYF. Written as DNA, the CDR3 is TGTGCCAGCAGTTCAGCGGCGGGAAACACCATATATTTT.